This T cell receptor beta chain was obtained from a study of blood T cells in healthy people across ages (dated by TCRdb to between 2015 and 2017). For context, the study as a whole: Template switching captured roughly one uniquely barcoded TCR beta cDNA molecule per two T cells in model experiments. Using deep sequencing normalized with unique cDNA molecular identifiers, the study measured how TCR beta repertoire diversity changes with age. Four age groups were formed from the donors: young (average about 15 years), middle-aged (approximately 40), aged (over 55) and long-lived (approximately 78). To avoid experimental bias, donors of different ages were randomly spread across the sequencing lanes. Using the same blood draw, the study looked at two additional independent replicas of 1 million unique cDNA reads for two donors, one aged 18 to 30 and the other aged 80 or older. What the research found in general, with its limitations: The CMV infection status of donors was not known, potentially confounding age-related changes in expanded clonotypes. Estimates of total diversity based on one million sequenced T cells were considered lower bounds and underestimates. Compared with the aged group, the long-lived group had more naive CD4+ T cells, fewer expanded clones and increased TCR diversity, suggesting age selection. A strong correlation was found between observed TCR beta diversity and the percentage of naive T cells measured by flow cytometry. As age increased, observed TCR beta diversity per million T cells dropped in a roughly linear way, and a significant reduction was already evident by age about 36. Since profiling was done on bulk unsorted PBMCs, naive and antigen-experienced compartments could not be conclusively compared.

Systemically healthy Caucasian individuals from Russia, about 38 in total and aged roughly 6 to 100 years, were included as donors. Roughly 11 milliliters of peripheral blood were drawn from each donor into EDTA-treated Vacutainer tubes. Ficoll-Paque density-gradient centrifugation was used to isolate PBMCs, with at least 6 million per sample. Trizol reagent was used to extract total RNA from the PBMCs, yielding at least 6 micrograms per sample. For every donor, an aliquot of PBMCs went through flow cytometry to measure the percentages of naive CD45RAhigh/CD27high T cells. Comment on this clonotype: Its binding antigen is unknown. The input lacks base qualities; no much larger clone sits a single base away.

The library was obtained by 5' RACE. The listed sequencing device is Illumina HiSeq 2500. A second PCR of about 6 to 12 cycles was run with a J-beta primer mix and a sample-barcoded 5' primer. A unique molecular identifier was introduced onto each TCR beta cDNA molecule by a template-switch 5' adaptor carrying 12 random nucleotides. Each sample yielded at least 3 million CDR3-containing paired-end reads. First-strand cDNA synthesis was performed from all RNA using the Mint cDNA synthesis kit, with priming by a TRBC-specific oligonucleotide. After uracil-DNA glycosylase treatment, a first 18-cycle PCR used universal primers M1SS and BC2_uni_R on all cDNA. As for the original processing: Normalization of each sample was performed by random selection of 1 million high-quality reads, each carrying a distinct molecular identifier. Instead of being binned into consensus sequences, reads that shared molecular identifiers were thrown out. MiTCR, with a Q25 quality threshold and the strictest error-elimination algorithm, was used for CDR3 identification, clonotype clustering and error correction. Lower-bound total TCR beta diversity was estimated with a nonparametric unseen species model using Euler transformation. TCRdb's own reprocessing of the public reads used fastp at Q25 and MiXCR and kept productive beta chains. For every CDR3 protein sequence, its rows merge into one entry that carries the most common genes and DNA. In this record, the V and J calls reflect TCRdb's handling and not the investigators' own analysis. Within this sample are some 1.4 million distinct CDR3 sequences, with roughly 40% of them counted one time only. The ten largest clones add up to approximately 7.9% of the sample.

Clipping removes 6 bases from V and 5 bases from J, with 5 as the unmatched junction base count. The CDR3 sequence holds 14 residues, the cysteine and phenylalanine included. The sequence is cut down to CDR3 DNA, 42 bases in frame from base 1. The germline V gene specifies SNHLY as CDR1 and FYNNEI as CDR2. Sample: blood. In this chain, TRBV2 is recombined with TRBJ2-2; 8 central nucleotides agree with TRBD2. This TCR was recovered from a woman between 18 and 29 years old in good health. The DNA is as follows: TGTGCCAGCAGGGGGACTAGTCAGACCGGGGAGCTGTTTTTT. This translates into CASRGTSQTGELFF.